The present T cell receptor (beta chain) was sequenced within a study of identical twins. TCRdb used MiXCR to reprocess the 5' RACE reads, holding one entry per CDR3 protein. The repertoire holds around 570,000 distinct CDR3 sequences, roughly 9.9% seen once, with around 3% in the top ten. Separately, the same data were catalogued under a study of yellow fever vaccine responses in identical twins. That paper notes: On the reported evidence, twins' vaccine T cell responses seemed partly convergent and partly personalized.

Sequencing was carried out using PBMCs. This sequence was found in a woman younger than 35 in good health.

As DNA, the CDR3 is TGCAGCGGACGTACACCGAACACCGGGGAGCTGTTTTTT. It specifies CSGRTPNTGELFF. The genes are TRBV29-1 and TRBJ2-2; D gene uncertain. V lost 7 bases, J lost 0 bases, and 9 bases lay in between. This CDR3 spans 13 amino acids. Per germline, CDR1 SQVTM and CDR2 ANQGSEA.